This T cell receptor (beta chain) was obtained from a study of T-cell reconstitution after alpha-beta-depleted transplantation in children. Study-wide findings and caveats: T-cell counts and diversity were attributed mostly to newly produced T cells one year after transplant. Several hundred expanded graft clones reportedly were the source of alpha-beta T cells about two months after transplant.

This clonotype was recorded many times. Its antigen is as yet unknown. Unique molecular identifiers were used to barcode this TCRbeta library. From the PCR reads, TCRdb called clonotypes with MiXCR, one entry per CDR3 protein. The table shows 450,000 to 550,000 distinct CDR3 sequences, with about an eighth occurring only once. With 7 bases clipped from V and 3 bases from J, the junction kept 9 bases outside the gene matches. Germline CDR1 is SGHVS and CDR2 is FQNEAQ. The CDR3 is 15 residues long. Sequenced here: PBMCs, mostly from graft donor cells, sampled 180 days after TCRalphabeta/CD19-depleted stem cell transplant. The chain recombines TRBV7-8 with TRBJ1-5; 7 nucleotides match TRBD1. This TCR derives from a female patient aged 2-15 years who had a stem cell transplant for aplastic anemia, so the T cells may come from the graft donor. The CDR3 DNA reads TGTGCCAGCACTGCGGGACAGATAATCAATCAGCCCCAGCATTTT. Translated: CASTAGQIINQPQHF.